Reported below is one T cell receptor beta chain. Its antigen is as yet unknown. In germline, CDR1 is LNHDA, CDR2 SQIVND (reference sequence). V lost 7 bases and J 0 bases, leaving 10 bases between the germline ends. The CDR3 extends over 14 amino acids. This specimen comes from a study of shared clonotypes between healthy human individuals. Study-level results: Having only a few donors restricted how much genetic and exposure-history diversity was captured. Some clonotypes were shared by all four sorted-subset donors, while others were not shared. The non-shared ones had lower generation probabilities than the shared ones.

CD8 cells classed as naive were CD45RO-negative and positively selected for CCR7, excluding terminally differentiated effector memory CD45RA+ cells. Some clones are missing from TCRdb's copy, which holds only in-frame ones; the method was immunoSEQ multiplex PCR. Of millions of clones listed, approximately 94% are singletons. The rearrangement uses TRBV19 and TRBJ1-5; no clear D. This TCR derives from a man in his late teens or twenties in good health. Some clones in this sample may be carry-over from other donors' samples. The sequenced sample consisted of naive CD8+ T cells from PBMCs. The CDR3 loop reads CASKTDYSNQPQHF. CDR3 sequence (DNA): TGTGCCAGTAAAACAGACTATAGCAATCAGCCCCAGCATTTT.